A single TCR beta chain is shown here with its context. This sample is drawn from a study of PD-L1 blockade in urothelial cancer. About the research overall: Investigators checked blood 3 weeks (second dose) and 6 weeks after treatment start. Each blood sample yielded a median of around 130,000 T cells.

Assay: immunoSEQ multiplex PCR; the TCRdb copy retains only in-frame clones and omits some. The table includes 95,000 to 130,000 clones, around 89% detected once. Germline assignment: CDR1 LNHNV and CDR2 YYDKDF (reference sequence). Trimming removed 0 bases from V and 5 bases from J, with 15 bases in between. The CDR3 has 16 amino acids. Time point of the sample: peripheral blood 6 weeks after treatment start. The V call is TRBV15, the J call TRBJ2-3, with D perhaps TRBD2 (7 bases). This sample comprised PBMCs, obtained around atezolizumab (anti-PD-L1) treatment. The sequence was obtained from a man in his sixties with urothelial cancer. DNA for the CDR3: TGTGCCACCAGCAGAGATCGGGGGGCGCTGGGAGATACGCAGTATTTT. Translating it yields CATSRDRGALGDTQYF.